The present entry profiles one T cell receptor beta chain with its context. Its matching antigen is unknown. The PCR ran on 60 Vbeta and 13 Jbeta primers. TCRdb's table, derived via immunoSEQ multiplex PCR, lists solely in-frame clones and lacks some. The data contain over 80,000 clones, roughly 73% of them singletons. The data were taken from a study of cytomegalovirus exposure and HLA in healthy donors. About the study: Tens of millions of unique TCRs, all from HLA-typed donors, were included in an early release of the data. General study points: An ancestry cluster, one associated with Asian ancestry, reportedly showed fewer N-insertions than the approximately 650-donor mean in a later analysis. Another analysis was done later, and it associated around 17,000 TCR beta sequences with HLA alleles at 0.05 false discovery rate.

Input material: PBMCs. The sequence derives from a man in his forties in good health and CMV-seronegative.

The CDR3 bases are TGTGCCAGTAGACGACAGAGCTATGGCTACACCTTC. It translates to CASRRQSYGYTF. This chain links TRBV19 with TRBJ1-2, with D maybe TRBD1 (5 bases). Per germline, CDR1 LNHDA and CDR2 SQIVND (reference sequence). This CDR3 comprises 12 residues. Deletions cut 6 bases from V and 4 bases from J, with 9 bases between.